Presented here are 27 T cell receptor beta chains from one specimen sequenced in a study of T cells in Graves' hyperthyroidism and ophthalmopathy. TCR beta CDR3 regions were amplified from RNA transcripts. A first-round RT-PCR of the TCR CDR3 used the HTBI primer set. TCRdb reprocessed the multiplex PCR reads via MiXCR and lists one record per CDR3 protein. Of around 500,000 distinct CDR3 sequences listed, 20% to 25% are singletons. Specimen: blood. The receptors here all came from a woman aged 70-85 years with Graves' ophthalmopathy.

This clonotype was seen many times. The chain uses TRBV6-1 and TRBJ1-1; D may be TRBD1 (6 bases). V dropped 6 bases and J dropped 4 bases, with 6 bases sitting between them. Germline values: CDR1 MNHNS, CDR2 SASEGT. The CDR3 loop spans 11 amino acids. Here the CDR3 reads CASRQGTEAFF. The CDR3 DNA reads TGTGCCAGCAGACAGGGCACTGAAGCTTTCTTT.

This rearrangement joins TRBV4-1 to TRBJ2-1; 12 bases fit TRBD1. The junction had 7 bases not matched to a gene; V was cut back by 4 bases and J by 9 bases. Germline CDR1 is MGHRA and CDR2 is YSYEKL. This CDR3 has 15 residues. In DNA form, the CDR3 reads TGCGCCAGCAGCCGCGAAGGGACAGGGGGCGGTGAGCAGTTCTTC. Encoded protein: CASSREGTGGGEQFF.

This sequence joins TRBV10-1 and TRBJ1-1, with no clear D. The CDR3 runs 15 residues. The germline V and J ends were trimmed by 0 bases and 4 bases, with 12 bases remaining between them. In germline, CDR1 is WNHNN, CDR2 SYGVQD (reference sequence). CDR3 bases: TGCGCCAGCAGTGAGTCGTTTGGGGAACGCACTGAAGCTTTCTTT. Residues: CASSESFGERTEAFF.

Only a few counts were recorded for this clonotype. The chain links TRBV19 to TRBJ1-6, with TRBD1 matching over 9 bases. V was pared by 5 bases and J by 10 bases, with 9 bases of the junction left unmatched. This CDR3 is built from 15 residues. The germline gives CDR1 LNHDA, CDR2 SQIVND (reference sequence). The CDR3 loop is CASSQGDRDSSPLHF. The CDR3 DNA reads TGTGCCAGTAGTCAAGGGGACAGGGACTCCTCACCCCTCCACTTT. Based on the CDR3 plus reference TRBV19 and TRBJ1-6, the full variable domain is DGGITQSPKYLFRKEGQNVTLSCEQNLNHDAMYWYRQDPGQGLRLIYYSQIVNDFQKGDIAEGYSVSREKKESFPLTVTSAQKNPTAFYLCASSQGDRDSSPLHFGNGTRLTVT.

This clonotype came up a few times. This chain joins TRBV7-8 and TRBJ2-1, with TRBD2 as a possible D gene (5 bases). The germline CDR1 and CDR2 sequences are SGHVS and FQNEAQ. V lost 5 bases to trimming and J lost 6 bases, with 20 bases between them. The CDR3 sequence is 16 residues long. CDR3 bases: TGTGCCAGCAGCCCCCACTGGGGAGATCGACTCAATGAGCAGTTCTTC. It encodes CASSPHWGDRLNEQFF. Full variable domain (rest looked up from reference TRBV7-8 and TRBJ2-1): GAGVSQSPRYKVAKRGQDVALRCDPISGHVSLFWYQQALGQGPEFLTYFQNEAQLDKSGLPSDRFFAERPEGSVSTLKIQRTQQEDSAVYLCASSPHWGDRLNEQFFGPGTRLTVL.

CDR3 residues: CASGLAGGAYNEQFF. The CDR3, as DNA: TGTGCCAGCGGACTAGCCGGGGGCGCCTACAATGAGCAGTTCTTC. This chain joins TRBV5-5 and TRBJ2-1; 8 bases fit TRBD2. V shed 7 bases and J 2 bases; nucleotides not matched to a gene: 8. The CDR3 loop spans 15 amino acids. Germline V CDR1 and CDR2: SGHKS, YYEKEE (reference sequence). Drawing the rest from reference TRBV5-5 and TRBJ2-1, the complete variable domain is DAGVTQSPTHLIKTRGQQVTLRCSPISGHKSVSWYQQVLGQGPQFIFQYYEKEERGRGNFPDRFSARQFPNYSSELNVNALLLGDSALYLCASGLAGGAYNEQFFGPGTRLTVL.

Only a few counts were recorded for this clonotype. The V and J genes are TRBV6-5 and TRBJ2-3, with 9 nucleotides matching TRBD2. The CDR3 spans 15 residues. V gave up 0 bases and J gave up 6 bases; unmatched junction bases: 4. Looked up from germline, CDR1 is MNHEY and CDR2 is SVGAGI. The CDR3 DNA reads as TGTGCCAGCAGTTACTCGACGGCGGGAGGGGATACGCAGTATTTT. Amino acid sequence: CASSYSTAGGDTQYF.

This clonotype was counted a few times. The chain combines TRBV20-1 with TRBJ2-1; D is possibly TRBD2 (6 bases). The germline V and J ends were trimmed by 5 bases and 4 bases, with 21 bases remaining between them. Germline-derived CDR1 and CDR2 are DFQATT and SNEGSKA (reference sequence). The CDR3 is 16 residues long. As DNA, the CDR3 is TGCAGTGCTCCACCGATCGGAGTAGCGGCATACAATGAGCAGTTCTTC. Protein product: CSAPPIGVAAYNEQFF.

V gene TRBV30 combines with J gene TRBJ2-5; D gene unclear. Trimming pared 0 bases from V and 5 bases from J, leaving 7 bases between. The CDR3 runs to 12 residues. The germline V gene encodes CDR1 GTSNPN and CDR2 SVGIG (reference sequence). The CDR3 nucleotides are TGTGCCTGGAGTGTACGCGTCGAGACCCAGTACTTC. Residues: CAWSVRVETQYF.

CDR3 in amino acids: CSAEYSYNEQFF. The CDR3 DNA is TGCAGTGCTGAGTACTCTTACAATGAGCAGTTCTTC. The chain uses TRBV20-1 and TRBJ2-1, with no clear D. CDR1 DFQATT and CDR2 SNEGSKA come from the germline V gene (reference sequence). The CDR3 contains 12 residues. V was clipped by 5 bases and J by 4 bases, with 9 bases between them.

DNA for the CDR3: TGTGCCAGCAACCCCCAGACGCGCGCCGGGGAGCTGTTTTTT. Amino acids: CASNPQTRAGELFF. The rearrangement links TRBV6-1 to TRBJ2-2; D gene unclear. Per germline, CDR1 MNHNS and CDR2 SASEGT. Trimming left V 7 bases short and J 6 bases short, with 15 bases between. The CDR3 has 14 residues.

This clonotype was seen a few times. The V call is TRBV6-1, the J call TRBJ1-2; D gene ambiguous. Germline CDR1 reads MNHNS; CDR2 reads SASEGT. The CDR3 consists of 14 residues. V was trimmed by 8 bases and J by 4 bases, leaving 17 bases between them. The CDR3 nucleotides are TGTGCCAGCTCCCCGCGTTCCCCAGTCTATGGCTACACCTTC. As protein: CASSPRSPVYGYTF.

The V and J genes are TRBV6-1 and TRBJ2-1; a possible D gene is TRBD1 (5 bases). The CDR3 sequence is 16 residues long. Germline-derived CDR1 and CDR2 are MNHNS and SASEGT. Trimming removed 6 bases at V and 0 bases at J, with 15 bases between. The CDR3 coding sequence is TGTGCCAGCAGGATGGGGTACAGGAGCTCCTACAATGAGCAGTTCTTC. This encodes CASRMGYRSSYNEQFF.

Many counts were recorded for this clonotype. The CDR3 DNA reads TGTGCCAGCAGTTTCGGACAGGGGGCGCGGACTGAAGCTTTCTTT. It encodes CASSFGQGARTEAFF. This chain connects TRBV9 to TRBJ1-1; TRBD1 aligns across 11 bases. Trimming took 5 bases from V and 5 from J; bases not matched to a gene: 8. Looked up from germline, CDR1 is SGDLS and CDR2 is YYNGEE. The CDR3 is 15 amino acids. Full variable domain (outside the CDR3, taken from reference TRBV9 and TRBJ1-1): DSGVTQTPKHLITATGQRVTLRCSPRSGDLSVYWYQQSLDQGLQFLIQYYNGEERAKGNILERFSAQQFPDLHSELNLSSLELGDSALYFCASSFGQGARTEAFFGQGTRLTVV.

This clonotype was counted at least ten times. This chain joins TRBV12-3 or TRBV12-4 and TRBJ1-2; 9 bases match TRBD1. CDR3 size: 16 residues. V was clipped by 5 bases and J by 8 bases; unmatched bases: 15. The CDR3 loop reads CASSPSPGTGRKGYTF. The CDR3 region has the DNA TGTGCCAGCAGTCCGAGTCCCGGGACAGGGAGAAAAGGCTACACCTTC.

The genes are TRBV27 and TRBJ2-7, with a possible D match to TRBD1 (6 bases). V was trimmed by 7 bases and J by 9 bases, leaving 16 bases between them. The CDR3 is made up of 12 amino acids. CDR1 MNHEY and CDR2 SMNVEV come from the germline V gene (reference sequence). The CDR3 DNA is TGTGCCAGCAAGGACAGAGACAGTCGGCAGTACTTC. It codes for CASKDRDSRQYF.

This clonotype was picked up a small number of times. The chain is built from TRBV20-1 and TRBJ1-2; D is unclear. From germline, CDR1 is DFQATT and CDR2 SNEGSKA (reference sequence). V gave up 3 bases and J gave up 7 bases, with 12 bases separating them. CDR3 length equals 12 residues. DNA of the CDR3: TGCAGTGCTAGGGGTAGTTTTTTTGGCTACACCTTC. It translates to CSARGSFFGYTF.

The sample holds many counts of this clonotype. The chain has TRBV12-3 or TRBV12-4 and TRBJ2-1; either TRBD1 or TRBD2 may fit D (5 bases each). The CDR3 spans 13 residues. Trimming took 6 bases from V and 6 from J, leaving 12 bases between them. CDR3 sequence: CASSPGRLNEQFF. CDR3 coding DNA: TGTGCCAGCAGCCCGGGACGTCTCAATGAGCAGTTCTTC.

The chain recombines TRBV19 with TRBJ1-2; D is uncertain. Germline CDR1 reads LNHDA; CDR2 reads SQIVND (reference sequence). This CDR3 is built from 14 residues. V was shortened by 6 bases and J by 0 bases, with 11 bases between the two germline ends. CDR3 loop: CASSPFSSNYGYTF. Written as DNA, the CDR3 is TGTGCCAGTAGCCCCTTTTCCTCTAACTATGGCTACACCTTC.

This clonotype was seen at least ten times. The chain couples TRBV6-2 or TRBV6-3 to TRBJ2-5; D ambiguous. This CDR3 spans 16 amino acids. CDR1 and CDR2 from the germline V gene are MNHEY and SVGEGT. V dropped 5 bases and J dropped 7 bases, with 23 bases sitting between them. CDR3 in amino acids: CASSRTSGLRPGTQYF. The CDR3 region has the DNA TGTGCCAGCAGTCGGACCTCCGGGCTACGCCCAGGGACCCAGTACTTC.

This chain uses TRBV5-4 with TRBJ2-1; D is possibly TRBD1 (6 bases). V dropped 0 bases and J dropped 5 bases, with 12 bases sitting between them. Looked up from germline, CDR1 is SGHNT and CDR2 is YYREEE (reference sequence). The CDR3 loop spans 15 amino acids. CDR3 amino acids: CASSLEPSGDNEQFF. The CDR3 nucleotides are TGTGCCAGCAGCTTGGAACCTTCAGGGGACAATGAGCAGTTCTTC. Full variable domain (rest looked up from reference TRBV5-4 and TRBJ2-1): ETGVTQSPTHLIKTRGQQVTLRCSSQSGHNTVSWYQQALGQGPQFIFQYYREEENGRGNFPPRFSGLQFPNYSSELNVNALELDDSALYLCASSLEPSGDNEQFFGPGTRLTVL.

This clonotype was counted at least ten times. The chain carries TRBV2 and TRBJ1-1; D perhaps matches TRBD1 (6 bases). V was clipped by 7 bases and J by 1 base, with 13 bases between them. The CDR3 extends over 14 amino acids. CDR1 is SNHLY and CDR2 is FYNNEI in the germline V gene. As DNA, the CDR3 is TGTGCCAGCATCGAAGGGGGGGCGAACACTGAAGCTTTCTTT. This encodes CASIEGGANTEAFF.

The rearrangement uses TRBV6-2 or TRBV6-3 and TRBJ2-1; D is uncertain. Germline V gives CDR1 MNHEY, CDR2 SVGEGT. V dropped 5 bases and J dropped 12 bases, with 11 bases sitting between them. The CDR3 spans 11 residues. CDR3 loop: CASSPLRRQFF. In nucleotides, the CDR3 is TGTGCCAGCAGTCCACTCCGTCGGCAGTTCTTC.

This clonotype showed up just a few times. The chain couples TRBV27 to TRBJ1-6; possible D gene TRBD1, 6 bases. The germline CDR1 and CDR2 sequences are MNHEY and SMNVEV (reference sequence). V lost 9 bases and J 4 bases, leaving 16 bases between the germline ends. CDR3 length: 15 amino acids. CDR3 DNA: TGTGCCAGTTCAATTACAGGGCCGTATAATTCACCCCTCCACTTT. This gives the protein CASSITGPYNSPLHF.

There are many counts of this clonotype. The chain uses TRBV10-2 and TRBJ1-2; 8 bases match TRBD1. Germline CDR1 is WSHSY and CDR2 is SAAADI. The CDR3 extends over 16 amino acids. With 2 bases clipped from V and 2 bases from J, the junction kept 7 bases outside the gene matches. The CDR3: CASSEARGRRNYGYTF. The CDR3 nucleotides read TGCGCCAGCAGTGAGGCCAGGGGGCGACGAAACTATGGCTACACCTTC.

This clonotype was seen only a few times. The CDR3 DNA reads as TGTGCCAGCAGTACAACTACAGGGGACCGGGGCTACACCTTC. Protein product: CASSTTTGDRGYTF. The V gene is TRBV6-1, the J gene TRBJ1-2, with 7 bases identical to TRBD1. The CDR3 has 14 amino acids. Germline CDR1 reads MNHNS; CDR2 reads SASEGT. Losses at the gene ends were 5 bases for V and 8 bases for J; bases not matched to a gene: 11.

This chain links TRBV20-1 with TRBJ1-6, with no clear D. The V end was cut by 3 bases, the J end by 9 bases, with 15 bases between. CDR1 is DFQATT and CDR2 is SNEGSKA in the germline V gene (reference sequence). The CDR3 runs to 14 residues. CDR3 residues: CSASALSVGSPLHF. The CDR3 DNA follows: TGCAGTGCTAGTGCGTTATCCGTCGGTTCACCCCTCCACTTT.